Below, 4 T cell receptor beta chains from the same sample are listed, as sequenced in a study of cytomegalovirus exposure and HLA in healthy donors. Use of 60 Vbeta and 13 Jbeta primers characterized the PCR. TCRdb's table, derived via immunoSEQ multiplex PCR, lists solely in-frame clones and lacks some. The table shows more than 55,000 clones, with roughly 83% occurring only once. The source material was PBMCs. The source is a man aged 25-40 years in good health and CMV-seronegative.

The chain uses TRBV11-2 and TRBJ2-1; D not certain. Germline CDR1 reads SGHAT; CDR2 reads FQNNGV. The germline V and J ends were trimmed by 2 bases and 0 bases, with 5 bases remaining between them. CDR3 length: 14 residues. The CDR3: CASSLFNSYNEQFF. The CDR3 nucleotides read TGTGCCAGCAGCTTATTCAACTCCTACAATGAGCAGTTCTTC. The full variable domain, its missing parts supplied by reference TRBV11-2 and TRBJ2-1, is EAGVAQSPRYKIIEKRQSVAFWCNPISGHATLYWYQQILGQGPKLLIQFQNNGVVDDSQLPKDRFSAERLKGVDSTLKIQPAKLEDSAVYLCASSLFNSYNEQFFGPGTRLTVL.

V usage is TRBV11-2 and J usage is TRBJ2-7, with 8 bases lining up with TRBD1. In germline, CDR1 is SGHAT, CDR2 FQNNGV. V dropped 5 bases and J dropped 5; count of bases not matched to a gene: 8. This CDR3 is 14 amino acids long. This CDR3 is CASSTEGQGNEQYF. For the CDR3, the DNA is TGTGCCAGCAGCACCGAAGGACAGGGCAACGAGCAGTACTTC. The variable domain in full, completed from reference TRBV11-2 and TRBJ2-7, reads EAGVAQSPRYKIIEKRQSVAFWCNPISGHATLYWYQQILGQGPKLLIQFQNNGVVDDSQLPKDRFSAERLKGVDSTLKIQPAKLEDSAVYLCASSTEGQGNEQYFGPGTRLTVT.

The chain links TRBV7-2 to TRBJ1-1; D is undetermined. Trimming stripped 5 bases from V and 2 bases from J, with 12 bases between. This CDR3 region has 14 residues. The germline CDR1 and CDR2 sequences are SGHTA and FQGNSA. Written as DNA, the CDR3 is TGTGCCAGCAGCCCCGGGATAATAAACACTGAAGCTTTCTTT. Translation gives CASSPGIINTEAFF. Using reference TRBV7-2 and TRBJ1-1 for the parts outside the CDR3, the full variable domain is GAGVSQSPSNKVTEKGKDVELRCDPISGHTALYWYRQSLGQGLEFLIYFQGNSAPDKSGLPSDRFSAERTGGSVSTLTIQRTQQEDSAVYLCASSPGIINTEAFFGQGTRLTVV.

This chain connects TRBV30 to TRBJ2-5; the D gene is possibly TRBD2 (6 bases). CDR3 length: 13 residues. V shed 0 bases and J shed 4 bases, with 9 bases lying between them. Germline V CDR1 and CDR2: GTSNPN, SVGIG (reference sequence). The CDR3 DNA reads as TGTGCCTGGAGTGTAAGGGACTTAGAGACCCAGTACTTC. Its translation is CAWSVRDLETQYF. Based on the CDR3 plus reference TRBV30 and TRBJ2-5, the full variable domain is SQTIHQWPATLVQPVGSPLSLECTVEGTSNPNLYWYRQAAGRGLQLLFYSVGIGQISSEVPQNLSASRPQDRQFILSSKKLLLSDSGFYLCAWSVRDLETQYFGPGTRLLVL.